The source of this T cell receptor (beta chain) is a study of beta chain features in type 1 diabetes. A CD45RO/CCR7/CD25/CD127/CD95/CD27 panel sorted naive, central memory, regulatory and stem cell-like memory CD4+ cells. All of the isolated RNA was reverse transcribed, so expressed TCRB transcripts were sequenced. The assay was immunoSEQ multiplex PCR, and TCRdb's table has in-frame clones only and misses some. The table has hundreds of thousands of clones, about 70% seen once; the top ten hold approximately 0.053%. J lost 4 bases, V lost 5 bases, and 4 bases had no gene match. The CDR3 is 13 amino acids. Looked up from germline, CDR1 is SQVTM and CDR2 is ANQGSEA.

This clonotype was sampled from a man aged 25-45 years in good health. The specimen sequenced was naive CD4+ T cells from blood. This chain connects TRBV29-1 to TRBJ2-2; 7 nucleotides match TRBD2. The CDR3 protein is CSVSGILTGELFF. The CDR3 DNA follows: TGCAGCGTTAGCGGGATCCTCACCGGGGAGCTGTTTTTT.